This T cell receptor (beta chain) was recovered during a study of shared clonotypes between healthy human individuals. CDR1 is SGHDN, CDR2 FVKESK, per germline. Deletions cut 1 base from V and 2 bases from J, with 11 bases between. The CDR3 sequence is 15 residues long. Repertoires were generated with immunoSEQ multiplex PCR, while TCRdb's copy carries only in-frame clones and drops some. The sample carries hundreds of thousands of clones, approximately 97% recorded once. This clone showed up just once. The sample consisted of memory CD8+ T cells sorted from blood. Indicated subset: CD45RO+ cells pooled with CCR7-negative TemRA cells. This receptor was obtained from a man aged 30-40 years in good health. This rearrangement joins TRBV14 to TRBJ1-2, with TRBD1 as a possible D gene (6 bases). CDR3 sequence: CASSQVGGRNYGYTF. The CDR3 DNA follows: TGTGCCAGCAGCCAAGTAGGGGGACGCAACTATGGCTACACCTTC.